These T cell receptor beta chains were read from a single sample in a study of T cell responses to AZD1222 COVID-19 vaccine. Assay: immunoSEQ multiplex PCR; the TCRdb copy retains only in-frame clones and omits some. Of about 120,000 clones in the sample, roughly 86% were seen once. This specimen was peripheral blood, taken on day 0 of AZD1222 vaccination. These receptors all stem from an adult in good health. The CDR3 runs from the conserved cysteine through the conserved F or W. Each record gives: CDR3 protein, CDR3 DNA, J gene, D gene, V gene, clone size. A D gene is named only where the DNA matches it firmly. Size is omitted from some rows. Given values are once, few, many or a class for expanded clones.

CDR3: CASTVVGLRYSGNTIYF; DNA: TGTGCCAGCACCGTAGTGGGACTCCGGTACTCTGGAAACACCATATATTTT; J: TRBJ1-3; D: NA; V: TRBV28; size: few
CDR3: CASSSGGGQPQHF; DNA: TGTGCCAGCAGCTCCGGCGGAGGACAGCCCCAGCATTTT; J: TRBJ1-5; D: NA; V: TRBV5-4; size: NA
CDR3: CASSEAPGGTYEQYF; DNA: TGTGCCAGCAGTGAAGCGCCAGGGGGTACCTACGAGCAGTACTTC; J: TRBJ2-7; D: TRBD1; V: TRBV2; size: NA
CDR3: CASSQGVSMMNTEAFF; DNA: TGTGCCAGCAGCCAAGGAGTGAGTATGATGAACACTGAAGCTTTCTTT; J: TRBJ1-1; D: NA; V: TRBV3-1/TRBV3-2; size: NA
CDR3: CASNIPGQGESEAFF; DNA: TGTGCCAGCAACATCCCGGGACAGGGGGAGAGTGAAGCTTTCTTT; J: TRBJ1-1; D: TRBD1; V: TRBV7-2; size: NA
CDR3: CASSEGMGSTYEQYF; DNA: TGTGCCAGCAGTGAAGGTATGGGCTCCACCTACGAGCAGTACTTC; J: TRBJ2-7; D: NA; V: TRBV6-1; size: NA
CDR3: CAWATGTPYGYTF; DNA: TGTGCCTGGGCTACAGGGACCCCCTATGGCTACACCTTC; J: TRBJ1-2; D: NA; V: TRBV30; size: NA
CDR3: CASSLVGDSLKAFF; DNA: TGTGCCAGCAGCTTAGTGGGGGACAGTCTTAAAGCTTTCTTT; J: TRBJ1-1; D: TRBD1; V: TRBV7-2; size: few
CDR3: CASSLEGSYTGELFF; DNA: TGCGCCAGCAGCTTGGAGGGTAGCTATACCGGGGAGCTGTTTTTT; J: TRBJ2-2; D: NA; V: TRBV5-1; size: once
CDR3: CASSQMDGYYGYTF; DNA: TGTGCCAGCAGCCAAATGGACGGATATTATGGCTACACCTTC; J: TRBJ1-2; D: NA; V: TRBV3-1/TRBV3-2; size: NA
CDR3: CASSPEGVRGAGEQYF; DNA: TGTGCCAGCAGCCCGGAGGGGGTGCGGGGGGCTGGCGAGCAGTACTTC; J: TRBJ2-7; D: TRBD2; V: TRBV4-2; size: NA
CDR3: CASSEGTVQSSGANVLTF; DNA: TGTGCCAGCAGTGAAGGGACAGTCCAAAGCTCTGGGGCCAACGTCCTGACTTTC; J: TRBJ2-6; D: NA; V: TRBV6-1; size: NA
CDR3: CATSRAGGPGEQYF; DNA: TGTGCCACCAGTAGAGCGGGAGGGCCGGGAGAGCAGTACTTC; J: TRBJ2-7; D: TRBD2; V: TRBV24-1; size: NA
CDR3: CAISEGQGSNEQFF; DNA: TGTGCCATCAGTGAGGGACAAGGGTCCAATGAGCAGTTCTTC; J: TRBJ2-1; D: NA; V: TRBV10-3; size: NA
CDR3: CASSPATGANGYTF; DNA: TGTGCCAGCAGCCCAGCCACAGGGGCGAATGGCTACACCTTC; J: TRBJ1-2; D: TRBD1; V: TRBV7-2; size: NA
CDR3: CASSLGVGVGAYNEQFF; DNA: TGTGCTAGCAGCTTGGGGGTAGGAGTTGGGGCTTACAATGAGCAGTTCTTC; J: TRBJ2-1; D: NA; V: TRBV7-7; size: NA
CDR3: CASRWGNDGYTF; DNA: TGTGCCAGCAGGTGGGGTAACGATGGCTACACCTTC; J: TRBJ1-2; D: NA; V: TRBV2; size: once
CDR3: CASSLGGRENIQYF; DNA: TGTGCCAGCAGCTTAGGAGGGCGTGAAAACATTCAGTACTTC; J: TRBJ2-4; D: NA; V: TRBV7-3; size: NA
CDR3: CASSYPRRGVENTEAFF; DNA: TGTGCCAGCAGTTACCCTCGACGGGGAGTTGAGAACACTGAAGCTTTCTTT; J: TRBJ1-1; D: NA; V: TRBV6-2/TRBV6-3; size: once
CDR3: CASSTGGELEKLFF; DNA: TGTGCCAGCAGTACGGGGGGAGAGCTTGAAAAACTGTTTTTT; J: TRBJ1-4; D: NA; V: TRBV28; size: NA
CDR3: CASSTTGGTDTQYF; DNA: TGTGCCAGTAGTACTACAGGGGGCACAGATACGCAGTATTTT; J: TRBJ2-3; D: TRBD1; V: TRBV19; size: once
CDR3: CASSLGADEQYF; DNA: TGTGCCAGCAGCTTAGGGGCAGACGAGCAGTACTTC; J: TRBJ2-7; D: NA; V: TRBV7-9; size: once
CDR3: CASSFTGITGDTQYF; DNA: TGTGCCAGCAGTTTCACAGGGATTACGGGAGATACGCAGTATTTT; J: TRBJ2-3; D: NA; V: TRBV27; size: once
CDR3: CASSPSRGRNSPLHF; DNA: TGTGCCAGCAGCCCCAGCAGGGGCCGTAATTCACCCCTCCACTTT; J: TRBJ1-6; D: NA; V: TRBV11-2; size: NA
CDR3: CASSLGEGIGHF; DNA: TGTGCCAGCAGCCTAGGGGAGGGAATTGGGCATTTT; J: TRBJ1-5; D: NA; V: TRBV7-9; size: NA
CDR3: CAISDRYNEQFF; DNA: TGTGCCATCAGTGATCGTTACAATGAGCAGTTCTTC; J: TRBJ2-1; D: NA; V: TRBV10-3; size: NA
CDR3: CASSMWGSNQPQHF; DNA: TGTGCCAGTAGTATGTGGGGTAGCAATCAGCCCCAGCATTTT; J: TRBJ1-5; D: NA; V: TRBV19; size: NA
CDR3: CASSLRGGSYEQYF; DNA: TGTGCCAGCAGCTTAAGGGGCGGCTCCTACGAGCAGTACTTC; J: TRBJ2-7; D: NA; V: TRBV7-3; size: NA
CDR3: CASSEWGQSFLEQYF; DNA: TGTGCCAGCAGCGAATGGGGACAGTCGTTCCTCGAGCAGTACTTC; J: TRBJ2-7; D: TRBD1; V: TRBV3-1/TRBV3-2; size: NA
CDR3: CASSSTGDQGYTF; DNA: TGTGCCAGCTCATCGACAGGGGATCAAGGCTACACCTTC; J: TRBJ1-2; D: TRBD1; V: TRBV18; size: NA
CDR3: CSVETTTF; DNA: TGCAGCGTGGAGACCACCACCTTC; J: TRBJ1-2; D: NA; V: TRBV29-1; size: medium-sized
CDR3: CASSQGALPPGEQFF; DNA: TGTGCCAGCAGCCAAGGCGCACTACCGCCGGGGGAGCAGTTCTTC; J: TRBJ2-1; D: NA; V: TRBV3-1/TRBV3-2; size: NA
CDR3: CASSPGGRSDTQYF; DNA: TGTGCCAGCAGTCCGGGCGGGAGGTCAGATACGCAGTATTTT; J: TRBJ2-3; D: TRBD2; V: TRBV28; size: NA
CDR3: CSASTLVAGLAGVFQFF; DNA: TGCAGTGCTAGTACCCTCGTGGCGGGACTAGCGGGGGTTTTTCAGTTCTTC; J: TRBJ2-1; D: TRBD2; V: TRBV20-1; size: NA
CDR3: CASSARDRVGEQYF; DNA: TGTGCCAGCAGCGCTCGGGACAGGGTAGGCGAGCAGTACTTC; J: TRBJ2-7; D: TRBD1; V: TRBV9; size: NA
CDR3: CASSLTTTDTQYF; DNA: TGTGCCAGCAGCCTGACGACCACAGATACGCAGTATTTT; J: TRBJ2-3; D: NA; V: TRBV6-4; size: medium-sized
CDR3: CASSPDGSLYEQYF; DNA: TGTGCCAGCTCACCGGACGGCAGTCTCTACGAGCAGTACTTC; J: TRBJ2-7; D: NA; V: TRBV18; size: NA
CDR3: CASSPYSLTPTEAFF; DNA: TGTGCCAGCAGCCCGTACTCCCTCACTCCCACTGAAGCTTTCTTT; J: TRBJ1-1; D: NA; V: TRBV9; size: NA
CDR3: CSVPRQGAGELFF; DNA: TGCAGCGTTCCCCGACAGGGCGCCGGGGAGCTGTTTTTT; J: TRBJ2-2; D: TRBD1; V: TRBV29-1; size: NA
CDR3: CASSNGDRGQDEQYF; DNA: TGTGCCAGCAGCAACGGGGACAGGGGGCAGGACGAGCAGTACTTC; J: TRBJ2-7; D: TRBD1; V: TRBV5-4; size: NA
CDR3: CASSLVRDSYNEQFF; DNA: TGCGCCAGCAGCTTGGTCCGGGACAGCTACAATGAGCAGTTCTTC; J: TRBJ2-1; D: TRBD1; V: TRBV5-1; size: NA
CDR3: CASSSDRVDWNTEAFF; DNA: TGTGCCAGCAGCTCGGACAGGGTGGACTGGAACACTGAAGCTTTCTTT; J: TRBJ1-1; D: TRBD1; V: TRBV7-9; size: NA
CDR3: CASSERGPVTYNEQFF; DNA: TGTGCCAGCAGTGAACGTGGGCCGGTAACCTACAATGAGCAGTTCTTC; J: TRBJ2-1; D: NA; V: TRBV6-1; size: NA
CDR3: CASSWTGAIRGYTF; DNA: TGTGCCAGCAGTTGGACCGGGGCGATTCGAGGCTACACCTTC; J: TRBJ1-2; D: NA; V: TRBV27; size: NA
CDR3: CASSGTGTGGLEQYF; DNA: TGTGCCAGTAGCGGTACCGGGACAGGGGGTCTCGAGCAGTACTTC; J: TRBJ2-7; D: TRBD1; V: TRBV19; size: NA
CDR3: CASSRTVINEKLFF; DNA: TGTGCCAGTAGTAGGACAGTTATTAATGAAAAACTGTTTTTT; J: TRBJ1-4; D: NA; V: TRBV19; size: NA
CDR3: CASSLKENTEAFF; DNA: TGTGCCAGCAGTTTGAAAGAGAACACTGAAGCTTTCTTT; J: TRBJ1-1; D: NA; V: TRBV12-3/TRBV12-4; size: NA
CDR3: CASSQGPSYGYEQYF; DNA: TGCGCCAGCAGCCAGGGACCCAGCTACGGGTACGAGCAGTACTTC; J: TRBJ2-7; D: NA; V: TRBV4-3; size: NA
CDR3: CASSPERADTQYF; DNA: TGTGCCAGCAGCCCGGAGAGGGCCGATACGCAGTATTTT; J: TRBJ2-3; D: NA; V: TRBV7-3; size: NA